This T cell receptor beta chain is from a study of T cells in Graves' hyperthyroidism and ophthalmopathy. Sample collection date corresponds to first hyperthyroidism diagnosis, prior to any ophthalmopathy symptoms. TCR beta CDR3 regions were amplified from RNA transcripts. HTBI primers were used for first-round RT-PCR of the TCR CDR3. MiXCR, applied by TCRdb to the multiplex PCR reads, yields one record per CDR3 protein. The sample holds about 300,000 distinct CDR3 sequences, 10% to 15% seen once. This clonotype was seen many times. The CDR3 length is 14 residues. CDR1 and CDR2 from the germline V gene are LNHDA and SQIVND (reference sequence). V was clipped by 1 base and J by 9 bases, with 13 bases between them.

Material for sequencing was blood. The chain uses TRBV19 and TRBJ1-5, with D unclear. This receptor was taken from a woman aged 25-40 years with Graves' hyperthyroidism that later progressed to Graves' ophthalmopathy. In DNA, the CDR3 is TGTGCCAGTAGTATAGCGTCTCAAGGTTTGCCCCAGCATTTT. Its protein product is CASSIASQGLPQHF.